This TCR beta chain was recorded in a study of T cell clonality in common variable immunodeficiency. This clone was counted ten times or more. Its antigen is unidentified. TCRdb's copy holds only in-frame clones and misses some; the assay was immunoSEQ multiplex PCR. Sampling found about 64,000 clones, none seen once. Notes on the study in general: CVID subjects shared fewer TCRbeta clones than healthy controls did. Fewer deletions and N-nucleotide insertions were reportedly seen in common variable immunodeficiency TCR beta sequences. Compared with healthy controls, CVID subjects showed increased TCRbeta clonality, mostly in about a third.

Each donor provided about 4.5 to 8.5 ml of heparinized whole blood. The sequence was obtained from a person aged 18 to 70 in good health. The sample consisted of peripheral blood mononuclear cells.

The CDR3 bases that were read are TGCGCCAGCAGCTTGGGATCTAGCGGGGGGCTGAACACCGGGGAG. Its translation is CASSLGSSGGLNTGE. The CDR3 in full is CASSLGSSGGLNTGELFF. V and J are TRBV5-1 and TRBJ2-2, with TRBD2 identical over 11 bases. The CDR3 is cut off 3 residues early in the read; its end comes from the germline J gene. The CDR3 covers 18 residues. CDR1 and CDR2 (germline): SGHRS, YFSETQ. The V segment lost 0 bases and the J segment 1 base; nucleotides outside the gene matches: 5.